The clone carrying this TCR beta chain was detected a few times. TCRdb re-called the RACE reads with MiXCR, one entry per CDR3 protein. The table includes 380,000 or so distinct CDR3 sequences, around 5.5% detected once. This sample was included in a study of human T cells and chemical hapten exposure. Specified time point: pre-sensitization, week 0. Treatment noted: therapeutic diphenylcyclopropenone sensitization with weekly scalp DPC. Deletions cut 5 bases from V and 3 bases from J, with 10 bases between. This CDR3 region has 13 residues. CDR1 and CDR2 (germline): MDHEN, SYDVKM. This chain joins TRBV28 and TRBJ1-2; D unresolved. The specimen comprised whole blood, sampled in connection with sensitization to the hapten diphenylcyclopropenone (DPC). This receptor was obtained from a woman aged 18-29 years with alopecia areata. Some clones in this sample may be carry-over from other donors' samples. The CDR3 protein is CASSPLSYYGYTF. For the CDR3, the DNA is TGTGCCAGCAGTCCTTTAAGTTACTATGGCTACACCTTC.